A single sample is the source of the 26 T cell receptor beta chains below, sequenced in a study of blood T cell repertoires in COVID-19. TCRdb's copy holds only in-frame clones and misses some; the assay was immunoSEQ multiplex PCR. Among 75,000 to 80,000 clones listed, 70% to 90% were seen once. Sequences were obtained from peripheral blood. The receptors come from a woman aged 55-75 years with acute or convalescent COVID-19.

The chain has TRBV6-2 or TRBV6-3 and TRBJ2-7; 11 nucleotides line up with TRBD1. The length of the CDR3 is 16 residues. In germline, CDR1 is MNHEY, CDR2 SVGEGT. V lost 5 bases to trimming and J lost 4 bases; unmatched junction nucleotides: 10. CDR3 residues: CASSTHGGQGAYEQYV. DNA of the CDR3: TGTGCCAGCAGTACCCACGGTGGACAGGGGGCATACGAGCAGTACGTC.

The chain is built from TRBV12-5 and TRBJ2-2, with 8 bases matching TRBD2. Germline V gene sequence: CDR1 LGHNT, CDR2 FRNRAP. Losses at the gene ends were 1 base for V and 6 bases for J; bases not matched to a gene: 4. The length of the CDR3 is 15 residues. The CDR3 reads CASGLGTSLAGELFF. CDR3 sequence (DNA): TGTGCTAGTGGTTTGGGGACTAGCTTGGCCGGGGAGCTGTTTTTT.

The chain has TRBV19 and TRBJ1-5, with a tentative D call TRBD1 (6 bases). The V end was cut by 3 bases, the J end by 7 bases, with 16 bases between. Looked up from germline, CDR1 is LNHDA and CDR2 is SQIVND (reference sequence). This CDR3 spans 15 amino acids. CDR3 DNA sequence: TGTGCCAGTAGTATTTCGGGGGGCGCGGTGCAGCCCCAGCATTTT. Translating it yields CASSISGGAVQPQHF.

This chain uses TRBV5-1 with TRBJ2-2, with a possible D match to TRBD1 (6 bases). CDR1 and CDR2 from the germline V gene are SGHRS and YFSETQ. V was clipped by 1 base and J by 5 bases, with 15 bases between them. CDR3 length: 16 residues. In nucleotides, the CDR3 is TGCGCCAGCAGCTTGCTTCCAGGGGTGGGGACCGGGGAGCTGTTTTTT. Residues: CASSLLPGVGTGELFF.

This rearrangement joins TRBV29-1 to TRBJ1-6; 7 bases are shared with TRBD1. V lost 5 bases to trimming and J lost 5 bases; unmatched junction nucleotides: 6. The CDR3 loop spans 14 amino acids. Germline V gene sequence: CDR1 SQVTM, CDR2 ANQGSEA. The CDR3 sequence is CSVSTGTDNSPLHF. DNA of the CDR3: TGCAGCGTTTCCACCGGGACAGATAATTCACCCCTCCACTTT.

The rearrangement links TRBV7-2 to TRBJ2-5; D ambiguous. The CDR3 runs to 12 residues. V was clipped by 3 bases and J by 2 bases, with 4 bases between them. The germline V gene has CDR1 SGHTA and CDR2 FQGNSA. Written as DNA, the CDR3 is TGTGCCAGCAGCTTGGAGCAAGAGACCCAGTACTTC. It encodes CASSLEQETQYF.

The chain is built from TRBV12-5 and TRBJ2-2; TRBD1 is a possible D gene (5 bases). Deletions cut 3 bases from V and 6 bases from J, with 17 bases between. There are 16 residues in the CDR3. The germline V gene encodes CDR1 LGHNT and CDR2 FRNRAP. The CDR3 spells CASGFFRRAVPGELFF. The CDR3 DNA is TGTGCTAGTGGTTTTTTTCGCAGGGCAGTTCCCGGGGAGCTGTTTTTT.

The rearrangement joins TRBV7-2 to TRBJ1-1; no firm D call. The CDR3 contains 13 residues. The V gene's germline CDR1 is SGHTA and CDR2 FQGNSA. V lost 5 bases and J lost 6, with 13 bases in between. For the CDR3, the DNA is TGTGCCAGCAGCCTTCGATCAGTCGCTGAAGCTTTCTTT. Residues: CASSLRSVAEAFF.

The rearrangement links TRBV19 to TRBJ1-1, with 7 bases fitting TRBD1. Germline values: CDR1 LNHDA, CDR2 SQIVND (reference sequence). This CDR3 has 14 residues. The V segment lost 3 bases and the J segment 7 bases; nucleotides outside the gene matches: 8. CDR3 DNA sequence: TGTGCCAGTAGTATTGGGGACAGTTCTTATGAAGCTTTCTTT. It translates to CASSIGDSSYEAFF.

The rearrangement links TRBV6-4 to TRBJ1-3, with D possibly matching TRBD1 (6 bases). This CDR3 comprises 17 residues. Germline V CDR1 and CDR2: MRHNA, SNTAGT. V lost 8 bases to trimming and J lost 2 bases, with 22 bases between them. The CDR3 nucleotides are TGTGCCAGCCAAAAGTCCAGGGGCCAAACACCTGGAAACACCATATATTTT. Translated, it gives CASQKSRGQTPGNTIYF.

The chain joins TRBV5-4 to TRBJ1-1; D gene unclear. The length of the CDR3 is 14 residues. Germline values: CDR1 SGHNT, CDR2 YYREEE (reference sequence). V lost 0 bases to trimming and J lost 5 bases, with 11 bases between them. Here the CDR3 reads CASSLGGRETEAFF. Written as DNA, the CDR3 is TGTGCCAGCAGCTTGGGAGGCAGAGAGACTGAAGCTTTCTTT. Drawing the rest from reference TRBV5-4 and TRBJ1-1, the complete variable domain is ETGVTQSPTHLIKTRGQQVTLRCSSQSGHNTVSWYQQALGQGPQFIFQYYREEENGRGNFPPRFSGLQFPNYSSELNVNALELDDSALYLCASSLGGRETEAFFGQGTRLTVV.

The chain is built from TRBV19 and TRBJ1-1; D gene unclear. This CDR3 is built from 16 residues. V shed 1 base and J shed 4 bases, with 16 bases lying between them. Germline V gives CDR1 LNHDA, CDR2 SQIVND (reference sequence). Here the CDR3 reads CASSIGWRVLGTEAFF. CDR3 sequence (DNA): TGTGCCAGTAGTATAGGGTGGCGGGTTCTGGGCACTGAAGCTTTCTTT.

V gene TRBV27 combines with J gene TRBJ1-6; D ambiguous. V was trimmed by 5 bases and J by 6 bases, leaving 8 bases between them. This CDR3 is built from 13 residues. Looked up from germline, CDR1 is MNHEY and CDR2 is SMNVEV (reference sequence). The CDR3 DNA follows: TGTGCCAGCAGTCAAGCTATTAATTCACCCCTCCACTTT. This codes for CASSQAINSPLHF.

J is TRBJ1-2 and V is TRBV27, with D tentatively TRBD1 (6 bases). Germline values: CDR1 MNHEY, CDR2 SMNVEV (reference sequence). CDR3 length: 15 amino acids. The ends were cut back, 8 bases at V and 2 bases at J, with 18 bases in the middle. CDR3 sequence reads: CASGYRQASNYGYTF. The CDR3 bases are TGTGCCAGCGGATACAGACAGGCGTCAAACTATGGCTACACCTTC.

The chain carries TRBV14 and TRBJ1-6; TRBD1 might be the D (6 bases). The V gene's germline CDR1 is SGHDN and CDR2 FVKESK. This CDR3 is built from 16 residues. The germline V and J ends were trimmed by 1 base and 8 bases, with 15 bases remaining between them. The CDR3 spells CASSQATGQSYSPLHF. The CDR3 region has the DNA TGTGCCAGCAGCCAAGCTACCGGACAGTCTTATTCACCCCTCCACTTT.

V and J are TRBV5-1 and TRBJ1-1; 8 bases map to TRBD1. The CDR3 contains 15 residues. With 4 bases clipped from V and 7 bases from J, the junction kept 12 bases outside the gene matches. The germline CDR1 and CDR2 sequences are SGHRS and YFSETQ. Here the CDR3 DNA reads TGCGCCAGCAGCCCACCAAGGACAGGGAGCGGTGAAGCTTTCTTT. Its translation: CASSPPRTGSGEAFF.

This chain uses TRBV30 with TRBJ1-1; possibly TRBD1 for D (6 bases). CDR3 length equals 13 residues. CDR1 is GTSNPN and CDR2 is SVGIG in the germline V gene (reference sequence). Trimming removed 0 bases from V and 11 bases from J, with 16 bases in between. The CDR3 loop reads CAWSVRGGRRAFF. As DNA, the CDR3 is TGTGCCTGGAGTGTAAGGGGGGGACGCAGGGCTTTCTTT.

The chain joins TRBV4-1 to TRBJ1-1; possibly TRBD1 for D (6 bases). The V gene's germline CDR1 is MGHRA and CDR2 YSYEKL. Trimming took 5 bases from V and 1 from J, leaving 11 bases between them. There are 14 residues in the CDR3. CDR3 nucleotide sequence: TGCGCCAGCAGCTACGGACAGTCGAACACTGAAGCTTTCTTT. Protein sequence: CASSYGQSNTEAFF.

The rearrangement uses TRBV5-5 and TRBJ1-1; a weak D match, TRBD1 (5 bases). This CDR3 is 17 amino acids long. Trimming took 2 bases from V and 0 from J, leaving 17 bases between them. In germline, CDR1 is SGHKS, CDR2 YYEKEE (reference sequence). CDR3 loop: CASSLKQAQLMNTEAFF. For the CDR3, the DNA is TGTGCCAGCAGCTTAAAACAGGCTCAGCTTATGAACACTGAAGCTTTCTTT.

CDR3 nucleotides: TGCGCCAGCAGCCAAAAGGCAGGAATCTACGAGCAGTACTTC. Translated, it gives CASSQKAGIYEQYF. The rearrangement joins TRBV4-3 to TRBJ2-7, with unresolved D. The V and J ends lost 2 bases and 3 bases respectively, with 11 bases between them. In germline, CDR1 is LGHNA, CDR2 YSLEER. CDR3 length: 14 residues.

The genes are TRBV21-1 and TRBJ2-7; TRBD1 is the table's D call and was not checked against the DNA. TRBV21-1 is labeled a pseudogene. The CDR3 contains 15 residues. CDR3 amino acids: CASSTRQGISYEQYV. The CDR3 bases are TGTGCCAGCAGCACGAGACAGGGGATCTCCTACGAGCAGTACGTC.

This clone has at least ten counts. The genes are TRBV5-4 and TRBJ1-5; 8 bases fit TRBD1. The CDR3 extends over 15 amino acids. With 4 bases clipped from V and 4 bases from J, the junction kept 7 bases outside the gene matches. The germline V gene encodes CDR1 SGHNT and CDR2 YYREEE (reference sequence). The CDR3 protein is CASSPDRGRNQPQHF. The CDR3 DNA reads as TGTGCCAGCAGCCCTGACAGGGGACGAAATCAGCCCCAGCATTTT.

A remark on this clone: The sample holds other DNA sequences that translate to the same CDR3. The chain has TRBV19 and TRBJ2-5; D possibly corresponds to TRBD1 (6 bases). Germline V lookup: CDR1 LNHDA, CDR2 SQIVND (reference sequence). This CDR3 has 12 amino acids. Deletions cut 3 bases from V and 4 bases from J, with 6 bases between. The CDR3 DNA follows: TGTGCCAGTAGTATCAGGGGAGAGACCCAGTACTTC. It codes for CASSIRGETQYF. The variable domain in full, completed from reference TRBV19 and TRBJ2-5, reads DGGITQSPKYLFRKEGQNVTLSCEQNLNHDAMYWYRQDPGQGLRLIYYSQIVNDFQKGDIAEGYSVSREKKESFPLTVTSAQKNPTAFYLCASSIRGETQYFGPGTRLLVL.

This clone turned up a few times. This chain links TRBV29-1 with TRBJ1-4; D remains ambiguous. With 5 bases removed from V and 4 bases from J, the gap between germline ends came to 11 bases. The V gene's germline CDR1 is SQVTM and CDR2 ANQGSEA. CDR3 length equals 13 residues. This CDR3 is CSVRERLNEKLFF. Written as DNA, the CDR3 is TGCAGCGTTCGAGAGCGGCTTAATGAAAAACTGTTTTTT.

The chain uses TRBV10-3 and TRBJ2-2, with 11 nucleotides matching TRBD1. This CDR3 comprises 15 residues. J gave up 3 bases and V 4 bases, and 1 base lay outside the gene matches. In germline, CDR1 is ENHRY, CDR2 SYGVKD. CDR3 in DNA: TGTGCCATCAGTGGGGGACAGGGGGACACCGGGGAGCTGTTTTTT. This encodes CAISGGQGDTGELFF.

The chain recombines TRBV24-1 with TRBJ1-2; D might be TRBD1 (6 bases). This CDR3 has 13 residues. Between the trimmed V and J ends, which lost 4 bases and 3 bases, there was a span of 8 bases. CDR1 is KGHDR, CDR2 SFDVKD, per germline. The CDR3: CATSEDSYYGYTF. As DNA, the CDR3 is TGTGCCACCAGTGAGGACAGCTACTATGGCTACACCTTC.